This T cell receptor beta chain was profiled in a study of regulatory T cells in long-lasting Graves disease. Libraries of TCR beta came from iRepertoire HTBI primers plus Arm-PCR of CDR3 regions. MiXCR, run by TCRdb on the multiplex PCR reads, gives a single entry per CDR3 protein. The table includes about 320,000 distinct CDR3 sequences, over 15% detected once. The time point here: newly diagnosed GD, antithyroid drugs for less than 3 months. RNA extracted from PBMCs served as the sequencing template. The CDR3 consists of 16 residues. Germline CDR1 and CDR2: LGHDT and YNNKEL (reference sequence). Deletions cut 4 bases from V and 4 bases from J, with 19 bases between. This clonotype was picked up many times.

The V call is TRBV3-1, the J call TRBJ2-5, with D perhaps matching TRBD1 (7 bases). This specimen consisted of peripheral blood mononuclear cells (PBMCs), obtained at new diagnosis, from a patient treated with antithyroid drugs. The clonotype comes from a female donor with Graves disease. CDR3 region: CASSLPSGDSLETQYF. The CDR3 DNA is TGTGCCAGCAGCCTCCCATCGGGGGACAGCCTAGAGACCCAGTACTTC.